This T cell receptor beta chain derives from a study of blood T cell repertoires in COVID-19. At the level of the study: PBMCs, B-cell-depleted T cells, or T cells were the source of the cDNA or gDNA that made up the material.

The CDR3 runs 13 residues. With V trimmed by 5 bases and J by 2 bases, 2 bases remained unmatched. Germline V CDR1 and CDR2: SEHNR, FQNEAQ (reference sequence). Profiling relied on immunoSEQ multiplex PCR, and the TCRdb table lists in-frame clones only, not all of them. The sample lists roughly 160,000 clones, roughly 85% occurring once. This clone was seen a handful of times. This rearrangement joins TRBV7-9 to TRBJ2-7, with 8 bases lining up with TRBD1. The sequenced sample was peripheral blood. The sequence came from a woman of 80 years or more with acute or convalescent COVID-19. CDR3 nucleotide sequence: TGTGCCAGCAGCCCCAGGGGGCCCTACGAGCAGTACTTC. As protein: CASSPRGPYEQYF.